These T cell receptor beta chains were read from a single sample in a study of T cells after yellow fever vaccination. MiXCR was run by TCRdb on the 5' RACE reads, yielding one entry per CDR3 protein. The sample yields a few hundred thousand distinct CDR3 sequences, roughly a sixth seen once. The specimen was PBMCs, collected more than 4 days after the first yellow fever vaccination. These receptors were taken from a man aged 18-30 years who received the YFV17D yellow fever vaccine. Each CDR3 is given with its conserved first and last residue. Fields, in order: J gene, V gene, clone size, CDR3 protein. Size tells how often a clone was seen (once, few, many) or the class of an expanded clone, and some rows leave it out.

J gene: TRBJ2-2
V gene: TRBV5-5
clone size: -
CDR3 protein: CASSLRERGTGELFF

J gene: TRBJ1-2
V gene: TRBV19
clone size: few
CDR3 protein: CASKAGPSYGYTF

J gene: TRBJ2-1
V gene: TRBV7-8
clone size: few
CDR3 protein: CASSLRAEQFF

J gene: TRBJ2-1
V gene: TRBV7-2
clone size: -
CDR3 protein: CASSLAGWGAYNEQFF

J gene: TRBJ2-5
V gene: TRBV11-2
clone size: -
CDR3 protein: CASSLDGSPIETQYF

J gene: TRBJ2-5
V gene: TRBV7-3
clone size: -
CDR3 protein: CASSRAGLAANQETQYF

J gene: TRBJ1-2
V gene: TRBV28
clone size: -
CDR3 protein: CATETGGFGYTF

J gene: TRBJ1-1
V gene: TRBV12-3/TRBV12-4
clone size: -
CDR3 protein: CASILTGMNTEAFF

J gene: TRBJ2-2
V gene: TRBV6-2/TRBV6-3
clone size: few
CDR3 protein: CASSYDTSTGELFF

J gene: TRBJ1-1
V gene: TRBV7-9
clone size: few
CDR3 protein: CASSSSPELNTEAFF

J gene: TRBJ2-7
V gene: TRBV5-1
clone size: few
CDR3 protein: CASSLRGAPSQEQYF

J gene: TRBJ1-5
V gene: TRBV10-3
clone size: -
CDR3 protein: CATTTAGDQPQHF

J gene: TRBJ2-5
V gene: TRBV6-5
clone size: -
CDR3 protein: CASSYSNWAVRETQYF

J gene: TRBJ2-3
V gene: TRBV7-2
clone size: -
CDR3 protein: CASSLASTSGGRTDTQYF

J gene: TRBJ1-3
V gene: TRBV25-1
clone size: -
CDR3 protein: CASSGTGAISGNTIYF

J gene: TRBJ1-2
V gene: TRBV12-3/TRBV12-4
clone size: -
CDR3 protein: CASSFPGGVGYTF

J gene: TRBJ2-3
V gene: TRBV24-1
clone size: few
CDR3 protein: CATSDNDRAIEDTQYF

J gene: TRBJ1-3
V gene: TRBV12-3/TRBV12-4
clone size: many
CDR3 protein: CASSPSPGNTGNTIYF

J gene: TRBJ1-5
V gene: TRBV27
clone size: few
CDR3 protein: CASRKSDRADQPQHF

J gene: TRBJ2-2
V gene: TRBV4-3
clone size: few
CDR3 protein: CASSQDPDSNTGELFF

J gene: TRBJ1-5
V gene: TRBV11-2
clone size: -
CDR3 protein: CASSLGDKWREPQHF

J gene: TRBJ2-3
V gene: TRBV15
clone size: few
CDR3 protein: CATSRERGGDTQYF

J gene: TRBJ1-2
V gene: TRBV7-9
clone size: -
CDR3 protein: CASSLDGVIYGYTF

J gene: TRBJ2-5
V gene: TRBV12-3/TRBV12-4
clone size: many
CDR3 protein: CASRNTGTGQETQYF